The next 29 T cell receptor beta chains were all read from a single sample in a study of control samples from healthy donors and cancer patients. Assay used: immunoSEQ multiplex PCR; TCRdb lists only in-frame clones, some missing. The sample has some 98,000 clones; roughly 84% are singletons. Sequencing was performed on PBMCs. The receptors here all came from a man between 65 and 85 years old with lung cancer.

The chain has TRBV10-1 and TRBJ2-2; D possibly uses TRBD1 or TRBD2 (5 bases each). Germline CDR1 WNHNN, CDR2 SYGVQD (reference sequence). The ends were cut back, 2 bases at V and 7 bases at J, with 8 bases in the middle. This CDR3 contains 13 residues. CDR3: CASSEGGYGELFF. Written as DNA, the CDR3 is TGCGCCAGCAGTGAGGGGGGTTACGGGGAGCTGTTTTTT.

This clone appeared once. V gene TRBV9 combines with J gene TRBJ2-3; 15 nucleotides agree with TRBD2. V dropped 4 bases and J dropped 6; count of bases not matched to a gene: 12. The CDR3 has 18 amino acids. Per germline, CDR1 SGDLS and CDR2 YYNGEE. CDR3 bases: TGTGCCAGCAGCTACCTAACGGGACTAGCGGGGGGACGTGATACGCAGTATTTT. It is translated as CASSYLTGLAGGRDTQYF.

The rearrangement uses TRBV5-1 and TRBJ1-3, with D perhaps matching TRBD1 (5 bases). The CDR3 runs 14 residues. CDR1 SGHRS and CDR2 YFSETQ come from the germline V gene. Trimming removed 0 bases at V and 7 bases at J, with 11 bases between. The CDR3 DNA reads TGCGCCAGCAGCTTGGGGTCAGGGAGGAACACCATATATTTT. Translation: CASSLGSGRNTIYF.

The chain joins TRBV19 to TRBJ1-3; D not resolved. V was pared by 6 bases and J by 4 bases, with 13 bases between. The length of the CDR3 is 14 residues. The germline CDR1 and CDR2 sequences are LNHDA and SQIVND (reference sequence). CDR3 bases: TGTGCCAGTAGAATCCAGCCAGGAGGAAACACCATATATTTT. It encodes CASRIQPGGNTIYF.

The gene calls are TRBV5-1 and TRBJ2-1, with 9 nucleotides matching TRBD1. Germline CDR1 reads SGHRS; CDR2 reads YFSETQ. J gave up 3 bases and V 0 bases, and 1 base lay outside the gene matches. This CDR3 is built from 15 residues. The chain's CDR3 is CASSLGGQGYNEQFF. In DNA form, the CDR3 reads TGCGCCAGCAGCTTGGGGGGACAGGGCTACAATGAGCAGTTCTTC.

The chain couples TRBV5-4 to TRBJ2-2, with TRBD1 as a possible D gene (6 bases). Germline V gene lookup returns CDR1 SGHNT and CDR2 YYREEE (reference sequence). Deletions cut 5 bases from V and 5 bases from J, with 16 bases between. This CDR3 has 15 residues. CDR3 sequence reads: CASSLPPGATGELFF. In DNA, the CDR3 is TGTGCCAGCAGTCTACCTCCAGGGGCGACCGGGGAGCTGTTTTTT.

The chain joins TRBV30 to TRBJ2-3, with TRBD2 matching over 8 bases. The CDR3 is 14 residues long. CDR1 is GTSNPN, CDR2 SVGIG, per germline (reference sequence). V gave up 5 bases and J gave up 0 bases; unmatched junction bases: 4. CDR3 in DNA: TGTGCCTGGGCCGCGGGGGGCAGCACAGATACGCAGTATTTT. This sequence encodes CAWAAGGSTDTQYF. The variable domain in full, completed from reference TRBV30 and TRBJ2-3, reads SQTIHQWPATLVQPVGSPLSLECTVEGTSNPNLYWYRQAAGRGLQLLFYSVGIGQISSEVPQNLSASRPQDRQFILSSKKLLLSDSGFYLCAWAAGGSTDTQYFGPGTRLTVL.

The genes are TRBV2 and TRBJ2-7; a weak D match, TRBD1 (5 bases). V was pared by 7 bases and J by 5 bases, with 9 bases between. Germline V gene data show CDR1 as SNHLY and CDR2 as FYNNEI. CDR3 length equals 11 residues. CDR3 amino acids: CASTQGDEQYF. Here the CDR3 DNA reads TGTGCCAGCACTCAAGGGGACGAGCAGTACTTC.

The V gene is TRBV21-1, the J gene TRBJ2-5; no check of the table's D call, TRBD2, against the DNA was made. TRBV21-1 is annotated as a pseudogene. CDR3 length equals 15 residues. This CDR3 is CASSPTTSGKETQYF. The CDR3 DNA is TGTGCCAGCAGCCCGACGACTAGCGGGAAAGAGACCCAGTACTTC.

Note on this clone: In the same sample, other DNA sequences code for this CDR3. CDR3 protein: CASSLQGTDTQYF. The CDR3 DNA sequence: TGTGCCAGCAGCTTACAAGGCACAGATACGCAGTATTTT. The chain is built from TRBV11-2 and TRBJ2-3; D is undetermined. Germline V gene lookup returns CDR1 SGHAT and CDR2 FQNNGV. There are 13 residues in the CDR3. Trimming stripped 2 bases from V and 1 base from J, with 4 bases between.

The genes are TRBV27 and TRBJ2-7, with 9 nucleotides matching TRBD1. V dropped 3 bases and J dropped 5; count of bases not matched to a gene: 8. The CDR3 has 15 amino acids. The germline CDR1 and CDR2 sequences are MNHEY and SMNVEV (reference sequence). CDR3 amino acids: CASSLGQGARNEQYF. The CDR3 DNA reads as TGTGCCAGCAGTTTGGGACAGGGTGCTCGGAACGAGCAGTACTTC.

The chain employs TRBV7-3 and TRBJ1-3, with D perhaps TRBD1 (6 bases). The CDR3 is 16 amino acids. CDR1 is SGHTA, CDR2 FQGTGA, per germline. Trimming left V 5 bases short and J 3 bases short, with 17 bases between. CDR3 coding DNA: TGTGCCAGCAGCGTCTACAGGGTAAGGGGTGGAAACACCATATATTTT. Its protein is CASSVYRVRGGNTIYF.

The chain joins TRBV6-2 or TRBV6-3 to TRBJ1-5, with D uncertain. CDR1 is MNHEY and CDR2 is SVGEGT in the germline V gene. This CDR3 is 14 amino acids long. The ends were cut back, 2 bases at V and 2 bases at J, with 7 bases in the middle. The CDR3 sequence is CASSYVGRNQPQHF. The CDR3 nucleotides read TGTGCCAGCAGTTACGTGGGTCGCAATCAGCCCCAGCATTTT.

This rearrangement joins TRBV6-2 or TRBV6-3 to TRBJ2-4, with no clear D. The V end lost 1 base, the J end lost 1 base, and 14 bases lay between the germline ends. In germline, CDR1 is MNHEY, CDR2 SVGEGT. The CDR3 sequence is 17 residues long. The CDR3 sequence is CASSYLGPNTAKNIQYF. CDR3 coding DNA: TGTGCCAGCAGTTACTTGGGCCCGAACACCGCCAAAAACATTCAGTACTTC.

This rearrangement joins TRBV3-1 (or the pseudogene TRBV3-2) to TRBJ2-7; 12 bases fit TRBD2. The CDR3 contains 16 residues. The germline V gene has CDR1 LGHDT and CDR2 YNNKEL (reference sequence). V was clipped by 5 bases and J by 0 bases; unmatched bases: 5. The CDR3, as DNA: TGTGCCAGCAGCGAGGGACTAGCGGGTGTCTCCTACGAGCAGTACTTC. This translates into CASSEGLAGVSYEQYF.

The chain has TRBV6-2 or TRBV6-3 and TRBJ2-3; 8 bases map to TRBD2. This CDR3 is 14 amino acids long. The V and J ends lost 3 bases and 3 bases, in that order; junction bases with no gene match: 2. Germline loops: CDR1 MNHEY, CDR2 SVGEGT. The CDR3 here is CASSYLAGTDTQYF. CDR3 DNA: TGTGCCAGCAGTTATTTAGCGGGGACAGATACGCAGTATTTT.

The chain joins TRBV7-3 to TRBJ2-6; D not certain. V lost 5 bases to trimming and J lost 5 bases, with 19 bases between them. Germline CDR1 reads SGHTA; CDR2 reads FQGTGA. The length of the CDR3 is 17 residues. The CDR3 bases are TGTGCCAGCAGCCGTCTTGGAACCCGTGGGTGGGCCAACGTCCTGACTTTC. It translates to CASSRLGTRGWANVLTF.

This chain joins TRBV4-3 and TRBJ2-4, with D uncertain. This CDR3 spans 17 amino acids. The germline CDR1 and CDR2 sequences are LGHNA and YSLEER. V gave up 0 bases and J gave up 2 bases, with 14 bases separating them. The CDR3 sequence is CASSQDPQAVTKNIQYF. The CDR3 DNA is TGCGCCAGCAGCCAAGATCCCCAGGCCGTAACCAAAAACATTCAGTACTTC.

This chain joins TRBV6-2 or TRBV6-3 and TRBJ2-7, with 9 bases identical to TRBD1. The CDR3 contains 15 residues. Germline V CDR1 and CDR2: MNHEY, SVGEGT. V was pared by 6 bases and J by 5 bases, with 11 bases of the junction left unmatched. CDR3 sequence (DNA): TGTGCCAGCAGCCCCCGGGACAGGGAGTTCAACGAGCAGTACTTC. Its protein product is CASSPRDREFNEQYF.

The chain has TRBV15 and TRBJ2-3; perhaps TRBD1 as D (5 bases). The CDR3 sequence is 19 residues long. Germline CDR1 LNHNV, CDR2 YYDKDF (reference sequence). V lost 0 bases and J lost 1, with 20 bases in between. In DNA, the CDR3 is TGTGCCACCAGCAGAGAGGGCCCGCAGCGTGTAGGGGGCACAGATACGCAGTATTTT. Amino acid sequence: CATSREGPQRVGGTDTQYF. The full variable domain, rest sourced from reference TRBV15 and TRBJ2-3, is DAMVIQNPRYQVTQFGKPVTLSCSQTLNHNVMYWYQQKSSQAPKLLFHYYDKDFNNEADTPDNFQSRRPNTSFCFLDIRSPGLGDTAMYLCATSREGPQRVGGTDTQYFGPGTRLTVL.

The chain employs TRBV9 and TRBJ1-5, with TRBD1 identical over 9 bases. The CDR3 contains 15 residues. CDR1 and CDR2 (germline): SGDLS, YYNGEE. V was clipped by 0 bases and J by 7 bases; unmatched bases: 5. CDR3 DNA: TGTGCCAGCAGCGTAGGGACAGGGGCCGGACAGCCCCAGCATTTT. Translation gives CASSVGTGAGQPQHF.

This chain links TRBV5-1 with TRBJ2-1; no definite D call. V shed 0 bases and J shed 5 bases, with 6 bases lying between them. Germline loops: CDR1 SGHRS, CDR2 YFSETQ. The length of the CDR3 is 13 residues. The CDR3 reads CASSLVVDNEQFF. The CDR3 region has the DNA TGCGCCAGCAGCTTGGTCGTGGACAATGAGCAGTTCTTC. Complete variable domain (other parts from reference TRBV5-1 and TRBJ2-1): KAGVTQTPRYLIKTRGQQVTLSCSPISGHRSVSWYQQTPGQGLQFLFEYFSETQRNKGNFPGRFSGRQFSNSRSEMNVSTLELGDSALYLCASSLVVDNEQFFGPGTRLTVL.

The chain uses TRBV2 and TRBJ2-2; 9 bases map to TRBD1. This CDR3 has 15 amino acids. Trimming cost V 2 bases and J 7 bases; bases outside gene matches: 5. The germline gives CDR1 SNHLY, CDR2 FYNNEI. The CDR3 DNA reads TGTGCCAGCAGTGAATTAGGACAGGGGATCGGGGAGCTGTTTTTT. It yields the protein CASSELGQGIGELFF. Using reference TRBV2 and TRBJ2-2 for the parts outside the CDR3, the full variable domain is EPEVTQTPSHQVTQMGQEVILRCVPISNHLYFYWYRQILGQKVEFLVSFYNNEISEKSEIFDDQFSVERPDGSNFTLKIRSTKLEDSAMYFCASSELGQGIGELFFGEGSRLTVL.

V and J are TRBV18 and TRBJ2-2, with TRBD2 matching over 12 bases. Germline V lookup: CDR1 KGHSH, CDR2 LQKENI. CDR3 length equals 16 residues. Trimming cost V 4 bases and J 4 bases; bases outside gene matches: 4. CDR3 coding DNA: TGTGCCAGCTCACTACCGGGACTAGCGGGCACCGGGGAGCTGTTTTTT. Translated, it gives CASSLPGLAGTGELFF.

V and J are TRBV3-1 (or the pseudogene TRBV3-2) and TRBJ1-5; no reliable D call. This CDR3 is 14 amino acids long. Trimming cost V 2 bases and J 5 bases, with 10 bases left between them. Germline lookup yields CDR1 LGHDT and CDR2 YNNKEL (reference sequence). CDR3 residues: CASSQLGLHQPQHF. The CDR3 coding sequence is TGTGCCAGCAGCCAACTGGGTCTGCATCAGCCCCAGCATTTT.

V and J are TRBV19 and TRBJ1-1; D possibly corresponds to TRBD1 (6 bases). Germline CDR1 LNHDA, CDR2 SQIVND (reference sequence). The CDR3 has 14 amino acids. V lost 4 bases and J 2 bases, leaving 11 bases between the germline ends. CDR3 sequence (DNA): TGTGCCAGTAGTAAAGGGGGGGGCAACACTGAAGCTTTCTTT. Protein product: CASSKGGGNTEAFF.

The V call is TRBV7-6, the J call TRBJ1-5; D unclear. Trimming stripped 2 bases from V and 1 base from J, with 9 bases between. This CDR3 is 15 amino acids long. Per the germline V gene, CDR1 is SGHVS and CDR2 is FNYEAQ. The CDR3 bases are TGTGCCAGCAGCTTAAGGTTTAGGAGCAATCAGCCCCAGCATTTT. Its translation is CASSLRFRSNQPQHF. The complete variable domain, with remaining parts taken from reference TRBV7-6 and TRBJ1-5, reads GAGVSQSPRYKVTKRGQDVALRCDPISGHVSLYWYRQALGQGPEFLTYFNYEAQQDKSGLPNDRFSAERPEGSISTLTIQRTEQRDSAMYRCASSLRFRSNQPQHFGDGTRLSIL.

The chain carries TRBV19 and TRBJ2-1, with 7 nucleotides matching TRBD1. Germline CDR1 and CDR2: LNHDA and SQIVND (reference sequence). The CDR3 contains 15 residues. Trimming at V came to 3 bases and at J to 6 bases, leaving 8 bases not matched to a gene. CDR3 coding DNA: TGTGCCAGTAGTATGATACAGGGGTTGGTCAATGAGCAGTTCTTC. Translated: CASSMIQGLVNEQFF.

The gene calls are TRBV5-1 and TRBJ2-7; unclear D gene. The CDR3 totals 13 residues. Germline loops: CDR1 SGHRS, CDR2 YFSETQ. The germline V and J ends were trimmed by 0 bases and 2 bases, with 6 bases remaining between them. CDR3 in amino acids: CASSLGIPYEQYF. The CDR3 region has the DNA TGCGCCAGCAGCTTGGGGATCCCCTACGAGCAGTACTTC.